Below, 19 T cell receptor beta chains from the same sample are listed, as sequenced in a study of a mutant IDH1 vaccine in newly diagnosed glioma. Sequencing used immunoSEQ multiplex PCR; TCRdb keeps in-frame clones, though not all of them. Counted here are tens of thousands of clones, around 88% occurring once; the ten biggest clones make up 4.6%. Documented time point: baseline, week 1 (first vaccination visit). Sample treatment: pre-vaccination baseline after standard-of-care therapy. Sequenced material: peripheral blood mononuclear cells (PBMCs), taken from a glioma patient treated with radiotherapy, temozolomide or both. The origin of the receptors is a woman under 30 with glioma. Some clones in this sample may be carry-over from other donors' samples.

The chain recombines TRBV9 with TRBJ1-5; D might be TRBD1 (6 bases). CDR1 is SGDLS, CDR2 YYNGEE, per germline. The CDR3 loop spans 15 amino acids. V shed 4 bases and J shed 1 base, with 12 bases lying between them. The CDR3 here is CASSYTGFSNQPQHF. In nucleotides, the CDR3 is TGTGCCAGCAGCTATACAGGGTTCAGCAATCAGCCCCAGCATTTT.

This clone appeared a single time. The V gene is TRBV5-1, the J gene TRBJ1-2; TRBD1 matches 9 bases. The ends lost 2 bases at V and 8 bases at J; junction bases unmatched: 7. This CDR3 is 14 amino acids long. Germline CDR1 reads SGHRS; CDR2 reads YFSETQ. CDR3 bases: TGCGCCAGCAGCTTTGGGGACAGGGAAGAAGGCTACACCTTC. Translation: CASSFGDREEGYTF.

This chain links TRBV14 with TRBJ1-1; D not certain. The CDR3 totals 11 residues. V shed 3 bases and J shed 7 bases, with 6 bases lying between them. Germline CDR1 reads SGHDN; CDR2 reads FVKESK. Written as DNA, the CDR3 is TGTGCCAGCAGCCAGGCCGGTGAAGCTTTCTTT. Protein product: CASSQAGEAFF.

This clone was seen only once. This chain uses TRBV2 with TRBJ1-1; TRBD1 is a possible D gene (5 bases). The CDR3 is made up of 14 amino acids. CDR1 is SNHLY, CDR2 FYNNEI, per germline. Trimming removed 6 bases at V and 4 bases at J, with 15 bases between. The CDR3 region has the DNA TGTGCCAGCAGGCGGGGGGGGGAAGGCACTGAAGCTTTCTTT. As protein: CASRRGGEGTEAFF.

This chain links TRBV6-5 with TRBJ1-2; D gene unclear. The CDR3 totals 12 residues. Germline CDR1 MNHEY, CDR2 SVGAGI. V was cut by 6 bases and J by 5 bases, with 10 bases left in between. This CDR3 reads CASRLRQYGYTF. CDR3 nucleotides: TGTGCCAGCAGGCTACGACAATATGGCTACACCTTC.

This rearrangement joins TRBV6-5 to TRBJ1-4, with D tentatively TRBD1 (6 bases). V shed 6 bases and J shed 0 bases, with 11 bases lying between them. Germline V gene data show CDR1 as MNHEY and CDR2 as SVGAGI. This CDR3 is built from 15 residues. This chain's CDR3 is CASRATGSTNEKLFF. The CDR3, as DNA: TGTGCCAGCAGAGCCACAGGGTCAACTAATGAAAAACTGTTTTTT.

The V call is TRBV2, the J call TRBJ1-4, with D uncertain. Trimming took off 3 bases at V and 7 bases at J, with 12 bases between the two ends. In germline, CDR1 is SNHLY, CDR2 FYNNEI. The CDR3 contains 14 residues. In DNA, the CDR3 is TGTGCCAGCAGTGAGGACTTGGGAGGTGAAAAACTGTTTTTT. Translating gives CASSEDLGGEKLFF.

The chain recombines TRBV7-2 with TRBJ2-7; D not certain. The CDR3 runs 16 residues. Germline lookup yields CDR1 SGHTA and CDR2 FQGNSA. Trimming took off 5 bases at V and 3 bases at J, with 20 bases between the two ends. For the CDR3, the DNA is TGTGCCAGCAGCCCTCGCGAGGTCTTGGTGGGCTACGAGCAGTACTTC. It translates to CASSPREVLVGYEQYF.

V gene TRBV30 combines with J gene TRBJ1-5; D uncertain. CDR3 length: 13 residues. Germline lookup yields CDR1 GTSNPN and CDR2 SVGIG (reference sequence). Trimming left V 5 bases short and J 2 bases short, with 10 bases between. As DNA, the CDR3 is TGTGCCTGGGCCCTCTTGGGCAATCAGCCCCAGCATTTT. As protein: CAWALLGNQPQHF.

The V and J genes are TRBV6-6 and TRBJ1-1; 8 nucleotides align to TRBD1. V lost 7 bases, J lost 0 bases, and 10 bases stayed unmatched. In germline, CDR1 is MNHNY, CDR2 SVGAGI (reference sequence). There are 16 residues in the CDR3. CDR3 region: CASTGGQGLVNTEAFF. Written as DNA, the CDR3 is TGTGCCAGCACCGGCGGACAGGGATTAGTGAACACTGAAGCTTTCTTT.

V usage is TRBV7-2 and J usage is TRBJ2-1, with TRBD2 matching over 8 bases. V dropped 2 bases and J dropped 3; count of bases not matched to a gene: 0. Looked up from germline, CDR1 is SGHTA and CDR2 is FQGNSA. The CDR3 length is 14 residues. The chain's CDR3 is CASSLTSGYNEQFF. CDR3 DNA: TGTGCCAGCAGCTTAACTAGCGGCTACAATGAGCAGTTCTTC. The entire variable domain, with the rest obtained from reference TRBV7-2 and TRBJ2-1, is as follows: GAGVSQSPSNKVTEKGKDVELRCDPISGHTALYWYRQSLGQGLEFLIYFQGNSAPDKSGLPSDRFSAERTGGSVSTLTIQRTQQEDSAVYLCASSLTSGYNEQFFGPGTRLTVL.

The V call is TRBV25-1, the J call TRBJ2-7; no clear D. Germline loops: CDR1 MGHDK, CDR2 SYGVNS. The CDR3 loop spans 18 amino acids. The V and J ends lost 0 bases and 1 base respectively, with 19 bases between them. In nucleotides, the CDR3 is TGTGCCAGCAGTGAATACATCTCGCGACTGAGCCCTTCCTACGAGCAGTACTTC. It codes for CASSEYISRLSPSYEQYF.

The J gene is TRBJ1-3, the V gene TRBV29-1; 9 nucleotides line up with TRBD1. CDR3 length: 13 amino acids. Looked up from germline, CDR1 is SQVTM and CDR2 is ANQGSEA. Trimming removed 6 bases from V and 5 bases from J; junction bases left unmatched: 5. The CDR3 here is CSVAGQGRNTIYF. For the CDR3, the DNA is TGCAGCGTGGCCGGACAGGGGCGAAACACCATATATTTT.

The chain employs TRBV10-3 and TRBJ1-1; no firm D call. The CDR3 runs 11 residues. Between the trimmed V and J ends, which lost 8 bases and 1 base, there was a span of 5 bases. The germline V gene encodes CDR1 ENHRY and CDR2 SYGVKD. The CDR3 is CAIQENTEAFF. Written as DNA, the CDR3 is TGTGCCATCCAAGAGAACACTGAAGCTTTCTTT.

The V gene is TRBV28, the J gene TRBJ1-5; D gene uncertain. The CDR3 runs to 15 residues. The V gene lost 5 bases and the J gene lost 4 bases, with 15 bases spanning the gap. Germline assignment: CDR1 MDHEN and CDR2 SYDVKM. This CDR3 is CASSPSAGWNQPQHF. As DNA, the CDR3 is TGTGCCAGCAGTCCCTCGGCGGGCTGGAATCAGCCCCAGCATTTT.

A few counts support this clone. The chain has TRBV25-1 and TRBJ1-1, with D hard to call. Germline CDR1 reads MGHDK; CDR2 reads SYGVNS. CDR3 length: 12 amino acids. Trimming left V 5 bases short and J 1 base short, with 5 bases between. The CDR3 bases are TGTGCCAGCAGTTTCCAGAACACTGAAGCTTTCTTT. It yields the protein CASSFQNTEAFF.

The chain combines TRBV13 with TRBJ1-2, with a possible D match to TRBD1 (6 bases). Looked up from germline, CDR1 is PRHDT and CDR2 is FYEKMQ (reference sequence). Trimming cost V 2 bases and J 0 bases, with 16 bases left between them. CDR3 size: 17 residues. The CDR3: CASSLYGGRFTNYGYTF. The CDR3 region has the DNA TGTGCCAGCAGCTTATATGGGGGGCGGTTTACTAACTATGGCTACACCTTC.

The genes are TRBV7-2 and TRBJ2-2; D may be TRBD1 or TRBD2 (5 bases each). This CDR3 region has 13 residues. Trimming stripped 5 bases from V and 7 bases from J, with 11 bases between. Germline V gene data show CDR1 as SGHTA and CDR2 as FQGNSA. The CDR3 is CASSPRGGGELFF. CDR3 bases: TGTGCCAGCAGCCCGAGGGGCGGCGGGGAGCTGTTTTTT. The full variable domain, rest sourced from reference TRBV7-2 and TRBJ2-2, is GAGVSQSPSNKVTEKGKDVELRCDPISGHTALYWYRQSLGQGLEFLIYFQGNSAPDKSGLPSDRFSAERTGGSVSTLTIQRTQQEDSAVYLCASSPRGGGELFFGEGSRLTVL.

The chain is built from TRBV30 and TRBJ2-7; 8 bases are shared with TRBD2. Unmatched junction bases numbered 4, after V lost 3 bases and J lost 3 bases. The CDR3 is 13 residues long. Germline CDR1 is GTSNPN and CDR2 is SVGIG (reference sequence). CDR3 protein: CAWRSSGFYEQYF. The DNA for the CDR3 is TGTGCCTGGAGATCTAGCGGGTTCTACGAGCAGTACTTC.